The 18 T cell receptor beta chains given below trace back to one sample, sequenced in a study of blood T cell repertoires in COVID-19. The protocol was immunoSEQ multiplex PCR, while the TCRdb copy is restricted to in-frame clones and leaves out a portion. The table records 110,000 to 150,000 clones, around 80% of them present only once. The sample comprised peripheral blood. These TCRs come from a man in his fifties or sixties with acute or convalescent COVID-19.

The V gene is TRBV3-1 (or the pseudogene TRBV3-2), the J gene TRBJ2-7, with D perhaps TRBD2 (6 bases). The CDR3 length is 15 residues. Germline V CDR1 and CDR2: LGHDT, YNNKEL (reference sequence). The V and J ends lost 3 bases and 3 bases respectively, with 15 bases between them. This chain's CDR3 is CASSQTGAQYYEQYF. The CDR3 DNA follows: TGTGCCAGCAGCCAGACGGGAGCCCAATACTACGAGCAGTACTTC.

The chain has TRBV19 and TRBJ2-1; 9 bases agree with TRBD2. CDR1 is LNHDA and CDR2 is SQIVND in the germline V gene (reference sequence). The J segment lost 8 bases and the V segment lost 3 bases, leaving 8 bases of the junction unmatched. The CDR3 is made up of 15 amino acids. CDR3 nucleotide sequence: TGTGCCAGTAGTATCTCTCTAGCGGGATTCTATGAGCAGTTCTTC. Translated, it gives CASSISLAGFYEQFF.

The chain couples TRBV6-5 to TRBJ2-3, with a weak D call TRBD1 (5 bases). Germline-derived CDR1 and CDR2 are MNHEY and SVGAGI. This CDR3 spans 16 amino acids. V was cut by 2 bases and J by 9 bases, with 21 bases left in between. As DNA, the CDR3 is TGTGCCAGCAGTTACGTCAGGGCCACCCACCCAAGGACGCAGTATTTT. It specifies CASSYVRATHPRTQYF.

As DNA, the CDR3 is TGTGCCAGCAGCCAAGAACCCGGCAGGGGGCAAGAGACCCAGTACTTC. It yields the protein CASSQEPGRGQETQYF. The chain recombines TRBV4-2 with TRBJ2-5; 7 nucleotides agree with TRBD1. Trimming cost V 0 bases and J 2 bases; bases outside gene matches: 6. Germline V lookup: CDR1 LGHNA, CDR2 YNFKEQ. This CDR3 is built from 16 residues.

V is TRBV5-1 and J is TRBJ2-5; a weak D match, TRBD2 (6 bases). Trimming left V 2 bases short and J 2 bases short, with 13 bases between. The CDR3 runs 15 residues. Germline values: CDR1 SGHRS, CDR2 YFSETQ. The CDR3 DNA follows: TGCGCCAGCAGCTTTGCTGCGGGGATTCAAGAGACCCAGTACTTC. This codes for CASSFAAGIQETQYF.

The chain recombines TRBV29-1 with TRBJ2-7, with a possible D match to TRBD2 (6 bases). Trimming cost V 6 bases and J 4 bases, with 16 bases left between them. The germline V gene encodes CDR1 SQVTM and CDR2 ANQGSEA. The CDR3 totals 13 residues. The CDR3: CSVTGLLLYEQYF. As DNA, the CDR3 is TGCAGCGTGACGGGACTTCTTTTATACGAGCAGTACTTC.

This clone was seen a handful of times. The rearrangement links TRBV19 to TRBJ2-1, with 13 bases fitting TRBD2. Trimming took 5 bases from V and 0 from J; bases not matched to a gene: 7. The germline V gene has CDR1 LNHDA and CDR2 SQIVND (reference sequence). This CDR3 has 18 residues. CDR3 coding DNA: TGTGCCAGTAGTCCCCTGGGACTAGCGGGGAGCTCCTACAATGAGCAGTTCTTC. Translation: CASSPLGLAGSSYNEQFF.

DNA of the CDR3: TGTGCCACCTCGGGCAGGGCCTCAACTGTGTCCTACGAGCAGTACTTC. Its protein is CATSGRASTVSYEQYF. V and J are TRBV19 and TRBJ2-7; tentatively, D is TRBD1 (5 bases). Germline V gene lookup returns CDR1 LNHDA and CDR2 SQIVND (reference sequence). The CDR3 is 16 amino acids. V was cut by 10 bases and J by 1 base, with 23 bases left in between.

V gene TRBV11-2 combines with J gene TRBJ2-7; weak D call: TRBD1 (6 bases). Germline V lookup: CDR1 SGHAT, CDR2 FQNNGV. Trimming cost V 2 bases and J 3 bases, with 20 bases left between them. This CDR3 spans 17 amino acids. The CDR3 protein is CASSLLHSGAGVYEQYF. The CDR3 DNA follows: TGTGCCAGCAGCTTACTACACTCAGGGGCAGGAGTCTACGAGCAGTACTTC.

The chain joins TRBV18 to TRBJ2-7; D is possibly TRBD1 (5 bases). The CDR3 covers 17 residues. In germline, CDR1 is KGHSH, CDR2 LQKENI. Trimming took off 0 bases at V and 2 bases at J, with 17 bases between the two ends. For the CDR3, the DNA is TGTGCCAGCTCACCACCGTCCCAGGGAAGAGAAGCCTACGAGCAGTACTTC. It encodes CASSPPSQGREAYEQYF. Filled out from reference TRBV18 and TRBJ2-7, the complete variable domain reads NAGVMQNPRHLVRRRGQEARLRCSPMKGHSHVYWYRQLPEEGLKFMVYLQKENIIDESGMPKERFSAEFPKEGPSILRIQQVVRGDSAAYFCASSPPSQGREAYEQYFGPGTRLTVT.

The genes are TRBV2 and TRBJ2-1; a possible D gene is TRBD2 (6 bases). The germline CDR1 and CDR2 sequences are SNHLY and FYNNEI. The V end lost 7 bases, the J end lost 8 bases, and 18 bases lay between the germline ends. The length of the CDR3 is 14 residues. The CDR3 DNA sequence: TGTGCCAGCACCCGGGCTAGCGTCTTTGATGAGCAGTTCTTC. It translates to CASTRASVFDEQFF.

The CDR3 sequence is CASSTGWGSYEQYF. The CDR3 DNA reads TGTGCCAGCAGCACAGGGTGGGGGTCCTACGAGCAGTACTTC. The rearrangement uses TRBV7-9 and TRBJ2-7, with D maybe TRBD1 (6 bases). This CDR3 has 14 amino acids. Trimming pared 5 bases from V and 1 base from J, leaving 12 bases between. CDR1 and CDR2 (germline): SEHNR, FQNEAQ (reference sequence).

This clone was seen a handful of times. The chain is built from TRBV7-9 and TRBJ2-1; 9 nucleotides line up with TRBD2. V dropped 8 bases and J dropped 4; count of bases not matched to a gene: 3. Germline CDR1 SEHNR, CDR2 FQNEAQ (reference sequence). The CDR3 runs 13 residues. The CDR3 loop reads CASETSGYNEQFF. The DNA for the CDR3 is TGTGCCAGCGAGACTAGCGGATACAATGAGCAGTTCTTC.

The chain recombines TRBV7-8 with TRBJ2-1; weak D call: TRBD1 (5 bases). Trimming removed 5 bases from V and 6 bases from J, with 8 bases in between. CDR1 and CDR2 (germline): SGHVS, FQNEAQ. The CDR3 contains 12 residues. CDR3 DNA: TGTGCCAGCAGCCGACAGTTCAATGAGCAGTTCTTC. This gives the protein CASSRQFNEQFF.

The chain has TRBV5-1 and TRBJ2-7; the match to TRBD1 covers 11 bases. The junction had 11 bases not matched to a gene; V was cut back by 4 bases and J by 5 bases. In germline, CDR1 is SGHRS, CDR2 YFSETQ. The length of the CDR3 is 16 residues. Here the CDR3 DNA reads TGCGCCAGCAGCCCGATTACGAGGACAGGGGGCAACGAGCAGTACTTC. Translation: CASSPITRTGGNEQYF.

This clone was observed a handful of times. V and J are TRBV5-4 and TRBJ2-7, with TRBD2 matching 14 bases. Germline trimming cut 4 bases from V and 5 bases from J; bases unmatched to any gene: 8. Germline-derived CDR1 and CDR2 are SGHNT and YYREEE (reference sequence). The CDR3 is 16 amino acids. DNA for the CDR3: TGTGCCAGCAGCGCAGGGGGACTAGCGGGAGACGACGAGCAGTACTTC. Amino acid sequence: CASSAGGLAGDDEQYF. Together with reference TRBV5-4 and TRBJ2-7, the CDR3 gives the full variable domain: ETGVTQSPTHLIKTRGQQVTLRCSSQSGHNTVSWYQQALGQGPQFIFQYYREEENGRGNFPPRFSGLQFPNYSSELNVNALELDDSALYLCASSAGGLAGDDEQYFGPGTRLTVT.

The V call is TRBV28, the J call TRBJ2-3; D not certain. V lost 6 bases to trimming and J lost 4 bases, with 8 bases between them. CDR1 is MDHEN and CDR2 is SYDVKM in the germline V gene. The CDR3 has 12 residues. CDR3 bases: TGTGCCAGCAGCCCTGAGGCAGATACGCAGTATTTT. Residues: CASSPEADTQYF.

This rearrangement joins TRBV5-3 to TRBJ1-1; D unresolved. TRBV5-3 is annotated as an ORF whose role is uncertain. V was clipped by 1 base and J by 11 bases, with 15 bases between them. The CDR3 is 13 residues long. This CDR3 reads CARSLSRFLWAFF. The CDR3 DNA is TGTGCCAGAAGCTTGTCTCGGTTCCTCTGGGCTTTCTTT.